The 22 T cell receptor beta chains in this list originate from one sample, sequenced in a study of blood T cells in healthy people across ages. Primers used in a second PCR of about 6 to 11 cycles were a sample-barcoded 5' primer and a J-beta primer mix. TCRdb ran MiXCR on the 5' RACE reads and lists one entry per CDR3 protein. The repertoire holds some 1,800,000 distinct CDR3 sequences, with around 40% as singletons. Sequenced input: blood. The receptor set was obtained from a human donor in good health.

The CDR3, as DNA: TGTGCCAGCAGATGGGACAGTCTCTACAATGAGCAGTTCTTC. Protein sequence: CASRWDSLYNEQFF. This chain joins TRBV7-2 and TRBJ2-1; TRBD1 matches at 7 bases. V shed 6 bases and J 3 bases; nucleotides not matched to a gene: 5. CDR3 length: 14 amino acids. The V gene's germline CDR1 is SGHTA and CDR2 FQGNSA.

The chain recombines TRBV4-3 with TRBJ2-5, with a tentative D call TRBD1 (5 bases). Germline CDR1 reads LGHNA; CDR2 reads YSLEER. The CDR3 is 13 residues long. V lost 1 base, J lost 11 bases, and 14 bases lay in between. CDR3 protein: CASSQVFGSGQYF. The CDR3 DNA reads TGCGCCAGCAGCCAAGTCTTTGGTTCAGGGCAGTACTTC.

CDR3 residues: CASSQDWGGGRSTDTQYF. The CDR3 nucleotides are TGCGCCAGCAGCCAAGATTGGGGCGGGGGGCGGAGCACAGATACGCAGTATTTT. This chain joins TRBV4-3 and TRBJ2-3; 8 nucleotides align to TRBD2. V lost 0 bases and J lost 0; bases outside the gene matches: 8. The CDR3 spans 18 residues. From germline, CDR1 is LGHNA and CDR2 YSLEER.

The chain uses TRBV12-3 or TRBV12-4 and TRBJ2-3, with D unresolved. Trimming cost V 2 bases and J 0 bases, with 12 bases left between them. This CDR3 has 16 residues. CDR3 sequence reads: CASSLTDGKSTDTQYF. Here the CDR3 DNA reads TGTGCCAGCAGTTTAACCGACGGAAAGAGCACAGATACGCAGTATTTT.

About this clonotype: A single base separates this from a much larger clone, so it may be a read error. Written as DNA, the CDR3 is TGTGCCAGCTCACCCCCCCAAGCCTCCTACGAGCAGTACTTC. Translating it yields CASSPPQASYEQYF. This sequence joins TRBV18 and TRBJ2-7; D is uncertain. The CDR3 runs 14 residues. The V end was cut by 3 bases, the J end by 0 bases, with 9 bases between. Germline V gene lookup returns CDR1 KGHSH and CDR2 LQKENI.

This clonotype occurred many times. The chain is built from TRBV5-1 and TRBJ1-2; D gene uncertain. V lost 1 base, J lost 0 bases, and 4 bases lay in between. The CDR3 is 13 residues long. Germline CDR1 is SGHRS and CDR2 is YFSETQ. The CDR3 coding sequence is TGCGCCAGCAGCTTGTGGGCTAACTATGGCTACACCTTC. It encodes CASSLWANYGYTF.

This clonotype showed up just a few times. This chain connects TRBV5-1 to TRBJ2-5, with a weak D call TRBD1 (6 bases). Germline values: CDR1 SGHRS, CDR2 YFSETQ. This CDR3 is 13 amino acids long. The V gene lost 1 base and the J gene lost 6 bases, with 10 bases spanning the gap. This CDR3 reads CASSLPGEQTQYF. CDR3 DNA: TGCGCCAGCAGCTTGCCAGGGGAACAGACCCAGTACTTC.

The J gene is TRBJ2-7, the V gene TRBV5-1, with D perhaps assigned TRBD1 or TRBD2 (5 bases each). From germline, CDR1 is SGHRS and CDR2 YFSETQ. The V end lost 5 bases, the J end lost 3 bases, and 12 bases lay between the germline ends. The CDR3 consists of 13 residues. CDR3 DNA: TGCGCCAGCAGTGAGGGGAACAACTACGAGCAGTACTTC. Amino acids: CASSEGNNYEQYF.

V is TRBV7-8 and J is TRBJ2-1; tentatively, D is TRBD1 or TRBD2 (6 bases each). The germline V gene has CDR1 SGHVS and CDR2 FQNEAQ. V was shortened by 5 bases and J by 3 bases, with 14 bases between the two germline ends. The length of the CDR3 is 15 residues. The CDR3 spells CASSPVGGRYNEQFF. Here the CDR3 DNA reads TGTGCCAGCAGCCCAGTGGGGGGCCGCTACAATGAGCAGTTCTTC.

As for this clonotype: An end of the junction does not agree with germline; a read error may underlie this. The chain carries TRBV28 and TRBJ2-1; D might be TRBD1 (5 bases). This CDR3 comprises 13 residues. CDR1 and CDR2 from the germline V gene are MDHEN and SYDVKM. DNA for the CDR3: TGTGCAAGCAGGGTAAGAAACTACAATGAGCAGTTCTTC. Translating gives CASRVRNYNEQFF. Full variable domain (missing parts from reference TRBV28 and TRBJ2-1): DVKVTQSSRYLVKRTGEKVFLECVQDMDHENMFWYRQDPGLGLRLIYFSYDVKMKEKGDIPEGYSVSREKKERFSLILESASTNQTSMYLCASRVRNYNEQFFGPGTRLTVL.

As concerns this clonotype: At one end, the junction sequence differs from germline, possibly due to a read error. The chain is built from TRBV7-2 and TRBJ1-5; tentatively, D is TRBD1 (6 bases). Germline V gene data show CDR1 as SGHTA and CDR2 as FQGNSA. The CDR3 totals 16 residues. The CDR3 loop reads CGSSLVSGDSNQPQHF. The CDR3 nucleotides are TGTGGCAGCAGCTTAGTTTCAGGGGATAGCAATCAGCCCCAGCATTTT. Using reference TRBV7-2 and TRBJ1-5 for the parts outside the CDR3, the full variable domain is GAGVSQSPSNKVTEKGKDVELRCDPISGHTALYWYRQSLGQGLEFLIYFQGNSAPDKSGLPSDRFSAERTGGSVSTLTIQRTQQEDSAVYLCGSSLVSGDSNQPQHFGDGTRLSIL.

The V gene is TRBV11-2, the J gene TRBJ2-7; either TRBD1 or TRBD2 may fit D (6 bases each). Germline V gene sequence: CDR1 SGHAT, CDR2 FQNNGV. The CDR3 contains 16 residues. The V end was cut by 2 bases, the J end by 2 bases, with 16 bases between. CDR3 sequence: CASSLNWEDSTYEQYF. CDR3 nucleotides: TGTGCCAGCAGCTTAAATTGGGAGGACAGTACCTACGAGCAGTACTTC.

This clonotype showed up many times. The DNA of the CDR3 is TGCAGCGGTTGGGACAACTACGAGCAGTACTTC. It is translated as CSGWDNYEQYF. The chain employs TRBV29-1 and TRBJ2-7; possibly TRBD1 for D (6 bases). The CDR3 covers 11 residues. V lost 7 bases, J lost 3 bases, and 10 bases lay in between. Germline-derived CDR1 and CDR2 are SQVTM and ANQGSEA.

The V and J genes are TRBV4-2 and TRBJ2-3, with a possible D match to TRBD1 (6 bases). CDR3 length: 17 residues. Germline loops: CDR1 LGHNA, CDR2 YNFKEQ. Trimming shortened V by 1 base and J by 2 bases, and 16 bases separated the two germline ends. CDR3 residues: CASSQGGQPALTDTQYF. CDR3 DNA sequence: TGTGCCAGCAGCCAAGGAGGACAGCCAGCCCTCACAGATACGCAGTATTTT.

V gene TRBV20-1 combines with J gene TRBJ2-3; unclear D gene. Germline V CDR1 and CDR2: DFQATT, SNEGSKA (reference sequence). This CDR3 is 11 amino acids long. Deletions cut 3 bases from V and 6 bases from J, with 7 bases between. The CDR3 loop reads CSASFSDTQYF. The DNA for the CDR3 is TGCAGTGCTAGCTTCTCTGATACGCAGTATTTT.

The DNA for the CDR3 is TGTGCCAGCAGTTCTACGAAACGCGAGCAGTACTTC. It encodes CASSSTKREQYF. This chain uses TRBV6-2 or TRBV6-3 with TRBJ2-7; D call uncertain. The CDR3 runs 12 residues. The germline V gene has CDR1 MNHEY and CDR2 SVGEGT. V was clipped by 4 bases and J by 6 bases, with 10 bases between them.

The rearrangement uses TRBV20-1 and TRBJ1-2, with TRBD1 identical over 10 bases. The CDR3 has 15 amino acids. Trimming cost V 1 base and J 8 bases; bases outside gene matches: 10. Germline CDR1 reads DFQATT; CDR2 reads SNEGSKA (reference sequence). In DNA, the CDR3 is TGCAGTGCTAGAGTTCCCCCCGGACAGGGGGACGGCTACACCTTC. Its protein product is CSARVPPGQGDGYTF.

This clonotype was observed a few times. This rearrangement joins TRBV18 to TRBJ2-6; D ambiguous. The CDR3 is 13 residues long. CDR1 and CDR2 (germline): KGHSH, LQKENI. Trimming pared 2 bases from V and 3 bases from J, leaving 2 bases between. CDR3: CASSPDGANVLTF. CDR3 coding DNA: TGTGCCAGCTCACCAGATGGGGCCAACGTCCTGACTTTC.

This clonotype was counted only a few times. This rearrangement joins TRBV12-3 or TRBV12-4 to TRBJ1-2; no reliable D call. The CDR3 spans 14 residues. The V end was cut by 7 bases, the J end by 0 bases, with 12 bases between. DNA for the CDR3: TGTGCCAGCACCCTATGGGGTACTAACTATGGCTACACCTTC. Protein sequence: CASTLWGTNYGYTF.

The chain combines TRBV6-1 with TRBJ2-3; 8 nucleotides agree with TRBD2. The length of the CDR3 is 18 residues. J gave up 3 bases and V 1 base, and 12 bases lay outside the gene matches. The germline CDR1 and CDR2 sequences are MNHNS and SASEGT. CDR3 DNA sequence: TGTGCCAGCAGTGAAGATTGGCCGGCGGGGGGCGGGACAGATACGCAGTATTTT. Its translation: CASSEDWPAGGGTDTQYF.

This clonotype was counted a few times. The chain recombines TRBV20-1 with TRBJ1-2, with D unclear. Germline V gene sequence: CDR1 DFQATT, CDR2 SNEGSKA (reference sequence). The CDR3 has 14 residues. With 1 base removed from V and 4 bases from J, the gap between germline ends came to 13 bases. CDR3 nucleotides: TGCAGTGCTAGAGTCCCTCTTCTCCCCTATGGCTACACCTTC. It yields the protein CSARVPLLPYGYTF.

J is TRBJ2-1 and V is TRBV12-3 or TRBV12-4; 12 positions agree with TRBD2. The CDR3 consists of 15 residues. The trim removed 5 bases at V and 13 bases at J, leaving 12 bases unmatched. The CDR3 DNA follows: TGTGCCAGCAGTCCATCTAGCGGGGGGGCGAAGGCCCAGTTCTTC. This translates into CASSPSSGGAKAQFF.